This T cell receptor (beta chain) was profiled in a study of response to subunit inactivated influenza vaccine. MiXCR was run by TCRdb on the RT-PCR reads, yielding one entry per CDR3 protein. The sample holds approximately 700,000 distinct CDR3 sequences, approximately 14% seen once. With regard to this clonotype: Its cognate antigen is unknown.

CDR1 and CDR2 from the germline V gene are KGHDR and SFDVKD. The CDR3 is 16 residues long. The ends were cut back, 4 bases at V and 7 bases at J, with 21 bases in the middle. Study-wide points: Authors suggested each seasonal influenza vaccination recruits few new T cells.

The TCR comes from a man aged 50 to 60 who received an inactivated influenza vaccine. Sequencing used PBMCs from blood, obtained about 13 days after vaccination. V and J are TRBV24-1 and TRBJ2-5; tentatively, D is TRBD1 (6 bases). CDR3 sequence: CATSDPSTGQSGTQYF. The CDR3 coding sequence is TGTGCCACCAGTGACCCTTCAACGGGACAATCTGGGACCCAGTACTTC.